This T cell receptor (beta chain) stems from a study of blood T cell repertoires in COVID-19. Study background: Some COVID-19 samples were acute and others convalescent; all came from the United States, Italy and Spain.

The CDR3 loop spans 14 amino acids. Germline lookup yields CDR1 SGDLS and CDR2 YYNGEE. The V and J ends lost 4 bases and 9 bases, in that order; junction bases with no gene match: 8. TCRdb's table, derived via immunoSEQ multiplex PCR, lists solely in-frame clones and lacks some. This sample carries approximately 99,000 clones, about four fifths of them seen once, and the ten largest clones take just under 2%. The sequence came from a man in his 70s with active or convalescent COVID-19. Sequenced material: peripheral blood. The V and J genes are TRBV9 and TRBJ2-1, with 9 bases that match TRBD2. CDR3 sequence (DNA): TGTGCCAGCAGCTCCGGGACTAGCATGGGTGAGCAGTTCTTC. This sequence encodes CASSSGTSMGEQFF.